This TCR beta chain was profiled in a study of T cell responses to AZD1222 COVID-19 vaccine. The protocol was immunoSEQ multiplex PCR, while the TCRdb copy is restricted to in-frame clones and leaves out a portion. Here the sample spans about 140,000 clones, 92% being singletons. The starting material was peripheral blood, obtained on day 0 of AZD1222 vaccination. This TCR derives from an adult in good health.

The CDR3 region is CASSTGQPGTEAFF. In nucleotides, the CDR3 is TGTGCCAGCAGCACGGGACAGCCGGGCACTGAAGCTTTCTTT. V gene TRBV6-5 combines with J gene TRBJ1-1, with TRBD1 matching over 7 bases. The J segment lost 4 bases and the V segment lost 6 bases, leaving 8 bases of the junction unmatched. The germline V gene has CDR1 MNHEY and CDR2 SVGAGI. This CDR3 contains 14 residues.